Listed below are T cell receptor beta chains from one sample, sequenced in a study of T cell responses to AZD1222 COVID-19 vaccine. The protocol was immunoSEQ multiplex PCR, while the TCRdb copy is restricted to in-frame clones and leaves out a portion. The sample holds more than 100,000 clones; around 90% are singletons and the top ten take roughly 8.9%. The sequences come from peripheral blood, collected on day 0 of AZD1222 vaccination. The receptors were gathered from an adult in good health. Both conserved end residues are part of each CDR3. A D gene is named only where the DNA matches it firmly. Size is omitted from some rows. Given values are once, few, many or a class for expanded clones.

CDR3 protein | CDR3 DNA | clone size | D gene | J gene | V gene
CAWSVPGRSYEQYF | TGTGCCTGGAGTGTACCGGGACGCTCCTACGAGCAGTACTTC | medium-sized | NA | TRBJ2-7 | TRBV30
CASSLGNTIYF | TGTGCCAGCAGTTTAGGAAACACCATATATTTT | NA | NA | TRBJ1-3 | TRBV27
CASSPTRGPLEKLFF | TGCGCCAGCAGCCCTACGAGGGGACCCCTCGAAAAACTGTTTTTT | NA | NA | TRBJ1-4 | TRBV5-1
CASSLHPTREKLFF | TGTGCCAGCAGCTTGCATCCTACGAGGGAAAAACTGTTTTTT | NA | NA | TRBJ1-4 | TRBV5-4
CASSEPGRNSPLHF | TGCGCCAGCAGTGAGCCGGGCAGGAATTCACCCCTCCACTTT | NA | NA | TRBJ1-6 | TRBV10-1
CASSYSGRADGYTF | TGTGCCAGCAGTTACTCCGGCAGGGCAGATGGCTACACCTTC | once | NA | TRBJ1-2 | TRBV6-6
CASSQQGQVSEQYF | TGTGCCAGCAGCCAACAGGGGCAGGTCTCCGAGCAGTACTTC | NA | NA | TRBJ2-7 | TRBV3-1/TRBV3-2
CASSLAAGLDSPLHF | TGTGCCAGCAGCTTAGCAGCAGGGTTAGATTCACCCCTCCACTTT | NA | NA | TRBJ1-6 | TRBV11-2
CASSQEGLGGSGNTIYF | TGCGCCAGCAGCCAAGAGGGTCTTGGGGGCTCTGGAAACACCATATATTTT | once | NA | TRBJ1-3 | TRBV4-1
CSVPSGDWATNEKLFF | TGCAGCGTACCGTCAGGGGACTGGGCAACTAATGAAAAACTGTTTTTT | few | NA | TRBJ1-4 | TRBV29-1
CASSVAPGDSPLHF | TGTGCCAGCAGCGTAGCCCCAGGGGATTCACCCCTCCACTTT | few | NA | TRBJ1-6 | TRBV9
CASSETVALAGGLEQFF | TGTGCCAGCAGCGAAACGGTGGCCCTAGCGGGGGGGCTAGAGCAGTTCTTC | NA | TRBD2 | TRBJ2-1 | TRBV14
CASQRGALRETQYF | TGTGCCAGCCAACGGGGGGCCCTCCGGGAGACCCAGTACTTC | NA | NA | TRBJ2-5 | TRBV6-5
CASSQEAGALYEQYF | TGTGCCAGCAGCCAAGAGGCAGGGGCCCTCTACGAGCAGTACTTC | NA | NA | TRBJ2-7 | TRBV3-1/TRBV3-2
CASLRRLGTSGWADTQYF | TGTGCCAGCCTGCGCCGCTTGGGGACTAGCGGTTGGGCAGATACGCAGTATTTT | NA | TRBD2 | TRBJ2-3 | TRBV6-4
CSVVGETQYF | TGCAGCGTTGTCGGGGAGACCCAGTACTTC | NA | NA | TRBJ2-5 | TRBV29-1
CASSLGLIQGSTDTQYF | TGTGCCAGCAGCTTAGGCCTAATTCAGGGTAGCACAGATACGCAGTATTTT | NA | NA | TRBJ2-3 | TRBV13
CASSVGLGQGQEKLFF | TGTGCCAGCAGCGTAGGTCTGGGACAGGGTCAGGAAAAACTGTTTTTT | NA | TRBD1 | TRBJ1-4 | TRBV9
CASSLGGYYGYTF | TGTGCCAGCAGTTTAGGGGGTTACTATGGCTACACCTTC | NA | NA | TRBJ1-2 | TRBV12-3/TRBV12-4
CASSPGLHSDEKLFF | TGTGCCAGCTCACCAGGGCTGCATTCTGATGAAAAACTGTTTTTT | NA | NA | TRBJ1-4 | TRBV18
CAWSVDGYNSPLHF | TGTGCCTGGAGTGTAGACGGGTATAATTCACCCCTCCACTTT | NA | NA | TRBJ1-6 | TRBV30
CSVNRENRTPNYGYTF | TGCAGCGTCAACCGGGAAAACCGAACTCCTAACTATGGCTACACCTTC | NA | NA | TRBJ1-2 | TRBV29-1
CASSPQWGQGETQYF | TGTGCCAGCAGCCCACAGTGGGGACAAGGGGAGACCCAGTACTTC | once | NA | TRBJ2-5 | TRBV3-1/TRBV3-2
CASSPTGHEETQYF | TGTGCCAGCAGTCCCACCGGACACGAAGAGACCCAGTACTTC | NA | NA | TRBJ2-5 | TRBV6-5
CASSEFPGQGGGYTF | TGCGCCAGCAGTGAGTTCCCCGGACAGGGTGGAGGCTACACCTTC | NA | TRBD1 | TRBJ1-2 | TRBV10-2
CASSPPGRNMNTEAFF | TGTGCCAGCTCACCACCGGGCAGGAACATGAACACTGAAGCTTTCTTT | NA | NA | TRBJ1-1 | TRBV18
CASSLAMNTEAFF | TGTGCCAGCAGCTTAGCTATGAACACTGAAGCTTTCTTT | NA | NA | TRBJ1-1 | TRBV7-6
CASSLRENTEAFF | TGTGCCAGCAGCTTAAGGGAGAACACTGAAGCTTTCTTT | NA | NA | TRBJ1-1 | TRBV7-9
CASSRDASYEQYF | TGTGCCAGCAGCCGGGACGCCTCCTACGAGCAGTACTTC | NA | NA | TRBJ2-7 | TRBV27
CASSKTGPGTEAFF | TGTGCCAGCAGTAAGACAGGGCCGGGCACTGAAGCTTTCTTT | NA | TRBD1 | TRBJ1-1 | TRBV2
CASSLEASGTNTGELFF | TGCGCCAGCAGCTTGGAGGCTAGCGGGACGAACACCGGGGAGCTGTTTTTT | NA | TRBD2 | TRBJ2-2 | TRBV5-1
CASSLGRNYGYTF | TGTGCCAGCAGTTTAGGCCGTAACTATGGCTACACCTTC | NA | NA | TRBJ1-2 | TRBV28
CASSRGTADTGELFF | TGCGCCAGCTCCCGTGGAACAGCAGACACCGGGGAGCTGTTTTTT | NA | NA | TRBJ2-2 | TRBV5-1
CASSPGLADTQYF | TGCGCCAGCAGCCCGGGACTGGCAGATACGCAGTATTTT | NA | NA | TRBJ2-3 | TRBV10-1
CASSPTGEAILEKLFF | TGTGCCAGCAGCCCCACGGGTGAGGCCATCCTCGAAAAACTGTTTTTT | NA | NA | TRBJ1-4 | TRBV28
CASSPGDSHDTEAFF | TGTGCCAGCAGCCCGGGGGACAGCCACGACACTGAAGCTTTCTTT | NA | TRBD1 | TRBJ1-1 | TRBV7-8
CASSLVAGGSQPQHF | TGTGCCAGCAGCTTAGTGGCAGGGGGCTCTCAGCCCCAGCATTTT | NA | TRBD1 | TRBJ1-5 | TRBV7-2
CSGRMNTEAFF | TGCAGCGGTAGGATGAACACTGAAGCTTTCTTT | NA | NA | TRBJ1-1 | TRBV29-1
CASTEMVPGAYGYTF | TGTGCCAGTACCGAAATGGTCCCGGGGGCCTATGGCTACACCTTC | NA | NA | TRBJ1-2 | TRBV19
CASIQGPMHGYTF | TGTGCCAGCATCCAGGGGCCCATGCATGGCTACACCTTC | NA | NA | TRBJ1-2 | TRBV6-5
CAWSVRGGSSNQPQHF | TGTGCCTGGAGTGTACGGGGGGGGTCGAGCAATCAGCCCCAGCATTTT | few | NA | TRBJ1-5 | TRBV30
CASSVSRLNTEAFF | TGTGCCAGCAGCGTAAGCAGGCTGAACACTGAAGCTTTCTTT | NA | NA | TRBJ1-1 | TRBV9